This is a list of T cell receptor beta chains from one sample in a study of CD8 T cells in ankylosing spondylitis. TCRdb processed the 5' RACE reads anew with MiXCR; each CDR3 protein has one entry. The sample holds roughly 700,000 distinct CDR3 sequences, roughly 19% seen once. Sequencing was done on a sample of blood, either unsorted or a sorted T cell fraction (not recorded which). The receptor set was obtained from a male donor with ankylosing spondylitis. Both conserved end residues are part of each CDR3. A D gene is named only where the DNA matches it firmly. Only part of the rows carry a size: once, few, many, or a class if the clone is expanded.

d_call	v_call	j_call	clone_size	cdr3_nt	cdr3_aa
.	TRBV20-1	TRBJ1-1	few	TGCAGTGCCCGCCAGATCAGGGATAACACTGAAGCTTTCTTT	CSARQIRDNTEAFF
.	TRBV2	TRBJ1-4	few	TGTGCCAGCAGTGTTGGGGATACTAATGAAAAACTGTTTTTT	CASSVGDTNEKLFF
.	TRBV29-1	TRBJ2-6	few	TGCAGCGTAGTTCTGACGTCTGGGGCCAACGTCCTGACTTTC	CSVVLTSGANVLTF
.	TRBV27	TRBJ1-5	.	TGTGCCAGCAGTTCGACACGGGGACCCCAGCATTTT	CASSSTRGPQHF
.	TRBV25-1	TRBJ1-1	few	TGTGCCAGCAGTGAACTCAACAGGGAATCTGAAGCTTTCTTT	CASSELNRESEAFF
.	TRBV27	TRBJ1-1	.	TGTGCCAGCAGTTTATTTGCCAGGGTTGCTGAAGCTTTCTTT	CASSLFARVAEAFF
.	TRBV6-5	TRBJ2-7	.	TGTGCCAGCAGTTACTCGGGTCCAAAAGGCGAGCAGTACTTC	CASSYSGPKGEQYF
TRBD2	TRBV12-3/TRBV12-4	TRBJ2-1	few	TGTGCCCGCAGCACACTCTGGCTAGCGGGAGGGAGGCTCAATGAGCAGTTCTTC	CARSTLWLAGGRLNEQFF
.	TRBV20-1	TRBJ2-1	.	TGCAGTGCTAGAGGGTCTAGCTCCTACAATGAGCAGTTCTTC	CSARGSSSYNEQFF
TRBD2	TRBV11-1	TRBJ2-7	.	TGTGCCAGCAGTTTCCCGGGACTAGGTGTAGACGAGCAGTACTTC	CASSFPGLGVDEQYF
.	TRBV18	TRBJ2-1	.	TGTGCCAGCTCACCACCGGAATTAGCGGTCTACAATGAGCAGTTCTTC	CASSPPELAVYNEQFF
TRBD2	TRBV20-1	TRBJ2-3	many	TGCAGTGCTGTAGCGGGGGGGCCGGCAGATACGCAGTATTTT	CSAVAGGPADTQYF
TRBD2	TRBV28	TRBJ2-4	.	TGTGCCAGCAGTCTCCATAGCGGGGGGGACCCGAACATTCAGTACTTC	CASSLHSGGDPNIQYF
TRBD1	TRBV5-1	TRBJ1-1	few	TGCGCCAGCAGCTTGGATGAGGGGGCGCGAGCTTTCTTT	CASSLDEGARAFF
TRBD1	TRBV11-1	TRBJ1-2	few	TGTGCCAGCACCCAGGGCTGGGACAGGGGGTTCGCTAACTATGGCTACACCTTC	CASTQGWDRGFANYGYTF
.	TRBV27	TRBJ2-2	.	TGTGCCAGCAGTTTGACGGATAACACCGGGGAGCTGTTTTTT	CASSLTDNTGELFF
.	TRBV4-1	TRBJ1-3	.	TGCGCCAGCAGCCGCCCTCGGGACCTAATTGGAGGAAACACCATATATTTT	CASSRPRDLIGGNTIYF
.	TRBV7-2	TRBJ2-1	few	TGTGCCAGCAGCTTAGCGCTGGTGGACCCCCTATCTTACAATGAGCAGTTCTTC	CASSLALVDPLSYNEQFF
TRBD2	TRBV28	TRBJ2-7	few	TGTGCCAGCAGTTTCGGAATAAGCGGGAGGGATTACGAGCAGTACTTC	CASSFGISGRDYEQYF
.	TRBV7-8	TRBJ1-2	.	TGTGCCAGCAGCCCTAGCCGTGGCAGAACGAAGCACTATGGCTACACCTTC	CASSPSRGRTKHYGYTF
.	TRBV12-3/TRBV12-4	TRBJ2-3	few	TGTGCCAGCAGTTTAGGAGGGAGGACCCACACAGATACGCAGTATTTT	CASSLGGRTHTDTQYF
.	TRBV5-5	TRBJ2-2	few	TGTGCCAGCAGCCCGGGCGACTTCACTTACGGGGAGCTGTTTTTT	CASSPGDFTYGELFF
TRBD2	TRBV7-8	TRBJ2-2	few	TGTGCCAGCAGCTACCTAGCGGGGAACACCGGGGAGCTGTTTTTT	CASSYLAGNTGELFF
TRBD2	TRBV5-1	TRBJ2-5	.	TGCGCCAGCAGCTTGCTTCTAGCGGGGGAAGAGACCCAGTACTTC	CASSLLLAGEETQYF
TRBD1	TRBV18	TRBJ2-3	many	TGTGCCAGCTCACAGACAGGGGCCCGGTTCAAGGATACGCAGTATTTT	CASSQTGARFKDTQYF
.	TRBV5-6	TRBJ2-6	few	TGTGCCAGCAGCTTGGGGCTAGCCCCTGGGGCTGGGGCCAACGTCCTGACTTTC	CASSLGLAPGAGANVLTF
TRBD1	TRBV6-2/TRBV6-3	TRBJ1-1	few	TGTGCCAGCAGTTACCTTCGGGACAGTGAAGCTTTCTTT	CASSYLRDSEAFF
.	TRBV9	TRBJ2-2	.	TGTGCCAGCAGCCCTTGGGACTTAAACACCGGGGAGCTGTTTTTT	CASSPWDLNTGELFF
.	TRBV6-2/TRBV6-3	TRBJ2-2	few	TGTGCGGCGCATACTTCCGGGAGAGGCACCGGGGAGCTGTTTTTT	CAAHTSGRGTGELFF
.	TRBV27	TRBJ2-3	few	TGTGCCAGCAGTTTTCTAGAGGAACCCCCAGAGTATTTT	CASSFLEEPPEYF
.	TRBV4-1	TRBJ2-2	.	TGCGCCAGCAGCCAAGTGCGCTACACCGGGGAGCTGTTTTTT	CASSQVRYTGELFF
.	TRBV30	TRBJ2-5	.	TGTGCCTGGCGGCAAGAGACCCAGTACTTC	CAWRQETQYF
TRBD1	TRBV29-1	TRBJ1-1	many	TGCAGCGCATGGACAGGGAGGAACACTGAAGCTTTCTTT	CSAWTGRNTEAFF
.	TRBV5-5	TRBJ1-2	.	TGTGCCAGCAGCTTGACCGGGGGAGGCTACTATGGCTACACCTTC	CASSLTGGGYYGYTF